The next 27 T cell receptor beta chains were all read from a single sample in a study of cytomegalovirus exposure and HLA in healthy donors. The PCR contained 60 Vbeta and 13 Jbeta primers. Clones were sequenced by immunoSEQ multiplex PCR, and TCRdb holds only the in-frame ones, with some missing. The table includes about 160,000 clones, around 64% detected once. The sequenced sample consisted of PBMCs. The source is a woman aged 25 to 39 in good health and CMV-seronegative.

The chain couples TRBV28 to TRBJ2-7; no reliable D call. Trimming stripped 1 base from V and 5 bases from J, with 12 bases between. Germline V lookup: CDR1 MDHEN, CDR2 SYDVKM. The CDR3 length is 14 residues. CDR3 bases: TGTGCCAGCAGTTTATCTGCGCCGAGGAACGAGCAGTACTTC. It specifies CASSLSAPRNEQYF.

The chain has TRBV5-4 and TRBJ1-4; D possibly corresponds to TRBD1 (5 bases). Germline lookup yields CDR1 SGHNT and CDR2 YYREEE (reference sequence). This CDR3 contains 13 residues. Trimming removed 2 bases at V and 5 bases at J, with 7 bases between. The CDR3 DNA is TGTGCCAGCAGCTTAAGGGGAAATGAAAAACTGTTTTTT. Translation gives CASSLRGNEKLFF.

In its sample, this clone was seen a few times. The chain uses TRBV4-2 and TRBJ2-6; maybe TRBD2 (5 bases). This CDR3 is 20 amino acids long. Trimming took off 1 base at V and 0 bases at J, with 19 bases between the two ends. CDR1 and CDR2 from the germline V gene are LGHNA and YNFKEQ. Here the CDR3 DNA reads TGTGCCAGCAGCCAAGGGTCGGCAAGCGGAACCCTCTCTGGGGCCAACGTCCTGACTTTC. This codes for CASSQGSASGTLSGANVLTF.

The chain links TRBV7-9 to TRBJ2-3; no firm D call. The CDR3 loop spans 15 amino acids. Germline V gives CDR1 SEHNR, CDR2 FQNEAQ (reference sequence). Trimming took 1 base from V and 3 from J, leaving 11 bases between them. Written as DNA, the CDR3 is TGTGCCAGCAGCTTAGGAGGAACCCTTACAGATACGCAGTATTTT. Its translation: CASSLGGTLTDTQYF.

The chain uses TRBV4-1 and TRBJ2-2; 12 bases are shared with TRBD2. V lost 1 base, J lost 4 bases, and 1 base stayed unmatched. This CDR3 region has 16 residues. CDR1 MGHRA and CDR2 YSYEKL come from the germline V gene. The CDR3 reads CASSQGLAGVTGELFF. The CDR3, as DNA: TGCGCCAGCAGCCAAGGACTAGCGGGAGTCACCGGGGAGCTGTTTTTT.

The rearrangement uses TRBV27 and TRBJ2-3; 8 bases match TRBD1. J was trimmed by 9 bases and V by 5 bases; bases with no gene match: 7. The CDR3 runs 13 residues. Germline-derived CDR1 and CDR2 are MNHEY and SMNVEV (reference sequence). The CDR3 sequence is CASSPGTGWTQYF. The CDR3, as DNA: TGTGCCAGCAGTCCGGGGACAGGATGGACGCAGTATTTT.

The chain recombines TRBV19 with TRBJ1-2, with D unresolved. This CDR3 comprises 13 residues. Looked up from germline, CDR1 is LNHDA and CDR2 is SQIVND (reference sequence). The ends were cut back, 3 bases at V and 6 bases at J, with 11 bases in the middle. The CDR3 region is CASSMAPRNGYTF. In nucleotides, the CDR3 is TGTGCCAGTAGTATGGCCCCCAGGAATGGCTACACCTTC.

DNA of the CDR3: TGTGCCAGCAGTTCCCTACAGGGGATGGAATCACCCCTCCACTTT. Translated: CASSSLQGMESPLHF. The genes are TRBV27 and TRBJ1-6, with 7 bases aligning to TRBD1. The ends lost 4 bases at V and 10 bases at J; junction bases unmatched: 10. Germline CDR1 reads MNHEY; CDR2 reads SMNVEV (reference sequence). The CDR3 totals 15 residues.

This clone has just one count. A read error may account for a junction end that differs from germline. V usage is TRBV4-2 and J usage is TRBJ2-1; 11 nucleotides agree with TRBD2. CDR1 LGHNA and CDR2 YNFKEQ come from the germline V gene. This CDR3 is built from 16 residues. For the CDR3, the DNA is TGTGCCAGCAGCCAAGAACGACTAGCGGGATACAATGGGCAGTTCTTC. Translating it yields CASSQERLAGYNGQFF.

The rearrangement links TRBV27 to TRBJ1-1; D call uncertain. Germline CDR1 and CDR2: MNHEY and SMNVEV (reference sequence). CDR3 size: 14 residues. V lost 1 base, J lost 1 base, and 7 bases lay in between. The CDR3 spells CASSLLTGNTEAFF. The CDR3 bases are TGTGCCAGCAGTTTATTAACTGGGAACACTGAAGCTTTCTTT.

This chain connects TRBV4-2 to TRBJ2-2; TRBD1 aligns across 7 bases. Trimming removed 2 bases from V and 6 bases from J; junction bases left unmatched: 6. Germline loops: CDR1 LGHNA, CDR2 YNFKEQ. The CDR3 is made up of 15 amino acids. CDR3 protein: CASSQRDSTPGELFF. The DNA for the CDR3 is TGTGCCAGCAGCCAAAGGGACAGTACTCCCGGGGAGCTGTTTTTT.

This clone showed up just once. The chain has TRBV7-3 and TRBJ1-6; tentative D call: TRBD1 (6 bases). There are 15 residues in the CDR3. Germline-derived CDR1 and CDR2 are SGHTA and FQGTGA. The V end lost 1 base, the J end lost 9 bases, and 13 bases lay between the germline ends. The CDR3 nucleotides read TGTGCCAGCAGCTTAAGAGGGGGGGGCACTTCACCCCTCCACTTT. It is translated as CASSLRGGGTSPLHF.

V and J are TRBV7-2 and TRBJ1-1; TRBD1 might be the D (6 bases). This CDR3 is built from 15 residues. Looked up from germline, CDR1 is SGHTA and CDR2 is FQGNSA. V was pared by 5 bases and J by 6 bases, with 19 bases between. The CDR3 DNA sequence: TGTGCCAGCAGCCCCCTAGGGGGGGGGTGGCCTGAAGCTTTCTTT. Translating gives CASSPLGGGWPEAFF.

The V and J genes are TRBV28 and TRBJ2-1, with D possibly matching TRBD1 (6 bases). Trimming shortened V by 6 bases and J by 2 bases, and 14 bases separated the two germline ends. This CDR3 is 15 amino acids long. Germline CDR1 reads MDHEN; CDR2 reads SYDVKM. CDR3 sequence (DNA): TGTGCCAGCAGGCCTTCTACAGGGACCTACAATGAGCAGTTCTTC. It yields the protein CASRPSTGTYNEQFF.

The chain is built from TRBV27 and TRBJ1-4, with 9 bases that match TRBD1. The germline CDR1 and CDR2 sequences are MNHEY and SMNVEV (reference sequence). The CDR3 length is 15 residues. V lost 6 bases to trimming and J lost 12 bases; unmatched junction nucleotides: 14. CDR3 DNA: TGTGCCAGCAGCCTAGAAGGACAGGGGCTGGGGGAACTGTTTTTT. Amino acid sequence: CASSLEGQGLGELFF.

The V call is TRBV7-2, the J call TRBJ1-4, with D perhaps TRBD1 (5 bases). Per the germline V gene, CDR1 is SGHTA and CDR2 is FQGNSA. Trimming cost V 5 bases and J 4 bases, with 17 bases left between them. There are 16 residues in the CDR3. The CDR3 bases are TGTGCCAGCAGCACAGGAGGGTTAACGGGTAATGAAAAACTGTTTTTT. Protein product: CASSTGGLTGNEKLFF. Using reference TRBV7-2 and TRBJ1-4 for the parts outside the CDR3, the full variable domain is GAGVSQSPSNKVTEKGKDVELRCDPISGHTALYWYRQSLGQGLEFLIYFQGNSAPDKSGLPSDRFSAERTGGSVSTLTIQRTQQEDSAVYLCASSTGGLTGNEKLFFGSGTQLSVL.

This chain uses TRBV28 with TRBJ1-5, with a weak D call TRBD1 (6 bases). Trimming removed 4 bases from V and 5 bases from J, with 21 bases in between. The CDR3 is made up of 17 amino acids. CDR1 is MDHEN and CDR2 is SYDVKM in the germline V gene. The CDR3 nucleotides are TGTGCCAGCAGTTCGATGACCGTCACAGGGTCGGATCAGCCCCAGCATTTT. Translating it yields CASSSMTVTGSDQPQHF.

This chain connects TRBV28 to TRBJ1-1; D is possibly TRBD1 (6 bases). This CDR3 region has 13 residues. V lost 8 bases and J lost 3, with 13 bases in between. Germline-derived CDR1 and CDR2 are MDHEN and SYDVKM. CDR3 sequence (DNA): TGTGCCAGCCGGAGAGGGGGGGACACTGAAGCTTTCTTT. It yields the protein CASRRGGDTEAFF.

V usage is TRBV14 and J usage is TRBJ2-3, with a tentative D call TRBD2 (7 bases). Germline V gene data show CDR1 as SGHDN and CDR2 as FVKESK. The CDR3 spans 16 residues. V was clipped by 4 bases and J by 3 bases, with 17 bases between them. DNA of the CDR3: TGTGCCAGCAGCCCGCGTCTCGCGGGGGCGACAGATACGCAGTATTTT. Its translation is CASSPRLAGATDTQYF.

The chain links TRBV6-1 to TRBJ2-4; a possible D gene is TRBD2 (6 bases). Trimming shortened V by 6 bases and J by 0 bases, and 9 bases separated the two germline ends. The CDR3 loop spans 14 amino acids. Germline CDR1 MNHNS, CDR2 SASEGT. CDR3: CASREGLAKNIQYF. The CDR3 bases are TGTGCCAGCAGGGAGGGACTAGCCAAAAACATTCAGTACTTC.

This sequence joins TRBV5-6 and TRBJ2-3; no clear D gene. Trimming took 0 bases from V and 5 from J, leaving 10 bases between them. The CDR3 is 14 residues long. The V gene's germline CDR1 is SGHDT and CDR2 YYEEEE. CDR3 protein: CASSLGFLGDTQYF. The CDR3 region has the DNA TGTGCCAGCAGCTTGGGTTTTCTAGGAGATACGCAGTATTTT.

This chain connects TRBV28 to TRBJ2-7; tentative D call: TRBD1 (6 bases). Deletions cut 5 bases from V and 3 bases from J, with 23 bases between. The length of the CDR3 is 17 residues. Per the germline V gene, CDR1 is MDHEN and CDR2 is SYDVKM. CDR3 DNA: TGTGCCAGCAGTCCCCTCCAGGGGTCTCAGCCTATCTACGAGCAGTACTTC. The encoded protein is CASSPLQGSQPIYEQYF.

The V gene is TRBV7-3, the J gene TRBJ2-2; TRBD2 agrees at 7 bases. CDR1 is SGHTA and CDR2 is FQGTGA in the germline V gene. V lost 2 bases, J lost 5 bases, and 2 bases stayed unmatched. The CDR3 has 14 amino acids. The CDR3 sequence: CASSLGRVTGELFF. The CDR3 DNA reads TGTGCCAGCAGCTTAGGGAGGGTTACCGGGGAGCTGTTTTTT.

The gene calls are TRBV29-1 and TRBJ1-4; 7 positions agree with TRBD1. The V gene end was trimmed by 7 bases and the J gene end by 5 bases; junction bases not matched to a gene: 4. From germline, CDR1 is SQVTM and CDR2 ANQGSEA. The CDR3 runs 12 residues. Written as DNA, the CDR3 is TGCAGCGGGGGGACAGTAAATGAAAAACTGTTTTTT. Its protein is CSGGTVNEKLFF.

The V gene is TRBV6-5, the J gene TRBJ1-1, with 10 bases fitting TRBD1. With 7 bases clipped from V and 7 bases from J, the junction kept 6 bases outside the gene matches. CDR1 and CDR2 from the germline V gene are MNHEY and SVGAGI. This CDR3 is built from 13 residues. The CDR3 here is CASTIDRGLEAFF. In DNA, the CDR3 is TGTGCCAGCACCATAGACAGGGGGCTTGAAGCTTTCTTT.

The V call is TRBV18, the J call TRBJ1-2, with D possibly being TRBD1 (6 bases). The germline V gene encodes CDR1 KGHSH and CDR2 LQKENI. The CDR3 has 11 residues. The V end was cut by 5 bases, the J end by 8 bases, with 9 bases between. CDR3 nucleotides: TGTGCCAGCTCAGGGGGCGGCGGCTACACCTTC. Protein sequence: CASSGGGGYTF. The full variable domain, its missing parts supplied by reference TRBV18 and TRBJ1-2, is NAGVMQNPRHLVRRRGQEARLRCSPMKGHSHVYWYRQLPEEGLKFMVYLQKENIIDESGMPKERFSAEFPKEGPSILRIQQVVRGDSAAYFCASSGGGGYTFGSGTRLTVV.

This chain uses TRBV9 with TRBJ2-7, with 7 bases identical to TRBD1. The CDR3 length is 18 residues. Trimming cost V 3 bases and J 3 bases; bases outside gene matches: 18. CDR1 SGDLS and CDR2 YYNGEE come from the germline V gene. The CDR3 protein is CASSAPNRQGVSSYEQYF. The CDR3 region has the DNA TGTGCCAGCAGCGCCCCCAACCGCCAGGGGGTCTCTAGCTACGAGCAGTACTTC.